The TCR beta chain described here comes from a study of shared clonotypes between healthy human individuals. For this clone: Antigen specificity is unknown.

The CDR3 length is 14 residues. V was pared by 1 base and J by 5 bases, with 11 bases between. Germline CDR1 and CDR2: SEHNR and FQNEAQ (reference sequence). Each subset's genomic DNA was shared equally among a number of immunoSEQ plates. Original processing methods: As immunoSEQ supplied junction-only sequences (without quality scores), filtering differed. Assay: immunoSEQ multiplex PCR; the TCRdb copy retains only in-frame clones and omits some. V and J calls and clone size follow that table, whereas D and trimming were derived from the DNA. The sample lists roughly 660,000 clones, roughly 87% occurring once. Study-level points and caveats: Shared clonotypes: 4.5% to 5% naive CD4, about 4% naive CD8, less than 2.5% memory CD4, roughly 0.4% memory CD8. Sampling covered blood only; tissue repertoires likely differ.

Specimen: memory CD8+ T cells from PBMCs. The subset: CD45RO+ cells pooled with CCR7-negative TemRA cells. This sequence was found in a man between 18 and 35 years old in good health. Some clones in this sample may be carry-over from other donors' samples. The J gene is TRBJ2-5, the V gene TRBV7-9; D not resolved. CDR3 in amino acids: CASSLGLFPETQYF. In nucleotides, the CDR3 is TGTGCCAGCAGCTTAGGACTTTTCCCCGAGACCCAGTACTTC.